Below, 12 T cell receptor beta chains from the same sample are listed, as sequenced in a study of regulatory T cells in long-lasting Graves disease. Documented time point: newly diagnosed GD, antithyroid drugs for less than 3 months. RNA from PBMCs was the source of the TCR library. Arm-PCR of CDR3 regions with iRepertoire HTBI primers generated TCR beta libraries. TCRdb independently ran MiXCR on the multiplex PCR reads; one entry per CDR3 protein. The table records approximately 400,000 distinct CDR3 sequences, 10% to 15% of them present only once. The same data also went into a second study, on T cells in Graves' hyperthyroidism and ophthalmopathy.

The sequences come from peripheral blood mononuclear cells (PBMCs), collected at new diagnosis, from a patient treated with antithyroid drugs. These receptors came from a woman aged 18-29 years with Graves disease.

This clonotype was detected ten times or more. The chain joins TRBV7-2 to TRBJ1-1; D remains ambiguous. Germline V CDR1 and CDR2: SGHTA, FQGNSA. The CDR3 contains 16 residues. V lost 4 bases and J lost 1, with 16 bases in between. The CDR3 is CASSYLTRPANTEAFF. The CDR3 DNA sequence: TGTGCCAGCAGCTACCTAACGCGGCCGGCGAACACTGAAGCTTTCTTT.

This clonotype was seen only a few times. The genes are TRBV29-1 and TRBJ1-1; the D gene is possibly TRBD1 (5 bases). Trimming cost V 5 bases and J 5 bases, with 15 bases left between them. The CDR3 extends over 13 amino acids. The V gene's germline CDR1 is SQVTM and CDR2 ANQGSEA. The CDR3: CSVFGSGWTEAFF. CDR3 DNA sequence: TGCAGCGTTTTCGGGTCAGGGTGGACTGAAGCTTTCTTT.

In its sample, this clonotype was seen many times. This chain connects TRBV10-3 to TRBJ2-1; TRBD2 might be the D (5 bases). V gave up 0 bases and J gave up 7 bases, with 13 bases separating them. CDR1 and CDR2 from the germline V gene are ENHRY and SYGVKD. CDR3 length: 15 residues. CDR3 sequence (DNA): TGTGCCATCAGTGAGTCGGAGGCCATACCTAATGAGCAGTTCTTC. The encoded protein is CAISESEAIPNEQFF.

This clonotype was seen ten or more times. The chain uses TRBV7-3 and TRBJ2-3; 8 positions agree with TRBD2. The V segment lost 5 bases and the J segment 2 bases; nucleotides outside the gene matches: 3. Germline V gives CDR1 SGHTA, CDR2 FQGTGA. The CDR3 spans 14 residues. CDR3 DNA: TGTGCCAGCAGCACAGCGGGAGACACAGATACGCAGTATTTT. This gives the protein CASSTAGDTDTQYF.

This clonotype showed up many times. The chain combines TRBV15 with TRBJ2-4, with D tentatively TRBD1 (5 bases). The germline V and J ends were trimmed by 2 bases and 0 bases, with 14 bases remaining between them. This CDR3 has 17 amino acids. Germline V gene sequence: CDR1 LNHNV, CDR2 YYDKDF (reference sequence). The chain's CDR3 is CATSRLQGLRAKNIQYF. The CDR3 nucleotides read TGTGCCACCAGCAGACTCCAGGGATTAAGAGCCAAAAACATTCAGTACTTC.

This clonotype occurred many times. The rearrangement links TRBV12-3 or TRBV12-4 to TRBJ2-5, with D possibly being TRBD2 (6 bases). V shed 1 base and J shed 5 bases, with 11 bases lying between them. There are 14 residues in the CDR3. CDR3 bases: TGTGCCAGCAGTTTAGTTGAGGAGGGTGAGACCCAGTACTTC. Amino acids: CASSLVEEGETQYF.

This clonotype qualifies as medium-sized (0.01 to 0.1%). The V gene is TRBV28, the J gene TRBJ2-2; no firm D call. The CDR3 spans 14 residues. V gave up 7 bases and J gave up 7 bases, with 16 bases separating them. CDR1 and CDR2 from the germline V gene are MDHEN and SYDVKM. Written as DNA, the CDR3 is TGTGCCAGCAAACAAGACCCTTCCCACGGGGAGCTGTTTTTT. Protein sequence: CASKQDPSHGELFF. Full variable domain (rest looked up from reference TRBV28 and TRBJ2-2): DVKVTQSSRYLVKRTGEKVFLECVQDMDHENMFWYRQDPGLGLRLIYFSYDVKMKEKGDIPEGYSVSREKKERFSLILESASTNQTSMYLCASKQDPSHGELFFGEGSRLTVL.

In its sample, this clonotype was seen many times. The chain has TRBV10-3 and TRBJ2-1; the D is unclear. CDR3 length: 16 amino acids. Germline values: CDR1 ENHRY, CDR2 SYGVKD. V was pared by 4 bases and J by 8 bases, with 21 bases between. Here the CDR3 reads CAISGLNSLRSDEQFF. As DNA, the CDR3 is TGTGCCATCAGTGGATTGAACTCCCTTAGGTCCGATGAGCAGTTCTTC.

This clonotype showed up many times. The V gene is TRBV18, the J gene TRBJ2-4; D remains ambiguous. The germline V gene encodes CDR1 KGHSH and CDR2 LQKENI. Trimming left V 4 bases short and J 0 bases short, with 10 bases between. CDR3 length: 15 residues. CDR3 bases: TGTGCCAGCTCACTCCAGCGTTTAGCCAAAAACATTCAGTACTTC. Its translation: CASSLQRLAKNIQYF.

This clonotype was picked up many times. This chain links TRBV30 with TRBJ1-2; 9 positions match TRBD1. The CDR3 totals 16 residues. J was trimmed by 6 bases and V by 4 bases; bases with no gene match: 15. In germline, CDR1 is GTSNPN, CDR2 SVGIG (reference sequence). The DNA for the CDR3 is TGTGCCTGGATATTCGGGACAGGGTATCTAAAGGATGGCTACACCTTC. Translating it yields CAWIFGTGYLKDGYTF.

J is TRBJ1-5 and V is TRBV2; 7 bases line up with TRBD1. Germline values: CDR1 SNHLY, CDR2 FYNNEI. V trimming: 3 bases; J trimming: 5 bases; junction bases outside the gene matches: 10. The CDR3 has 16 residues. The CDR3 protein is CASSDTGTANYQPQHF. The DNA for the CDR3 is TGTGCCAGCAGTGATACCGGGACAGCGAACTATCAGCCCCAGCATTTT.

This clonotype was recorded at least ten times. The rearrangement uses TRBV13 and TRBJ2-1; 7 bases fit TRBD2. The germline V gene has CDR1 PRHDT and CDR2 FYEKMQ (reference sequence). The CDR3 totals 22 residues. Trimming took 5 bases from V and 1 from J; bases not matched to a gene: 26. CDR3 in amino acids: CASSPPLGASGLFGLSYNEQFF. CDR3 in DNA: TGTGCCAGCAGCCCACCACTCGGGGCTAGCGGCCTCTTTGGGCTTTCCTACAATGAGCAGTTCTTC.